Listed here is a single T cell receptor (beta chain). Its antigen is currently unknown. The sample belongs to a study of T cell responses to AZD1222 COVID-19 vaccine. Profiling relied on immunoSEQ multiplex PCR, and the TCRdb table lists in-frame clones only, not all of them. Of around 94,000 clones in the sample, roughly 90% were seen once. Findings of the study overall: The donor group comprised mostly white British people and more females; the analysis possibly underestimated clonal diversity.

Germline assignment: CDR1 KGHSH and CDR2 LQKENI. The CDR3 sequence is 14 residues long. The trim removed 2 bases at V and 5 bases at J, leaving 3 bases unmatched. This receptor was identified in an adult in good health. The chain has TRBV18 and TRBJ1-1; TRBD1 agrees at 9 bases. Sequences were derived from peripheral blood, sampled on day 0 of AZD1222 vaccination. Here the CDR3 DNA reads TGTGCCAGCTCACCAGGAGGACAGGGGACTGAAGCTTTCTTT. Its translation is CASSPGGQGTEAFF.